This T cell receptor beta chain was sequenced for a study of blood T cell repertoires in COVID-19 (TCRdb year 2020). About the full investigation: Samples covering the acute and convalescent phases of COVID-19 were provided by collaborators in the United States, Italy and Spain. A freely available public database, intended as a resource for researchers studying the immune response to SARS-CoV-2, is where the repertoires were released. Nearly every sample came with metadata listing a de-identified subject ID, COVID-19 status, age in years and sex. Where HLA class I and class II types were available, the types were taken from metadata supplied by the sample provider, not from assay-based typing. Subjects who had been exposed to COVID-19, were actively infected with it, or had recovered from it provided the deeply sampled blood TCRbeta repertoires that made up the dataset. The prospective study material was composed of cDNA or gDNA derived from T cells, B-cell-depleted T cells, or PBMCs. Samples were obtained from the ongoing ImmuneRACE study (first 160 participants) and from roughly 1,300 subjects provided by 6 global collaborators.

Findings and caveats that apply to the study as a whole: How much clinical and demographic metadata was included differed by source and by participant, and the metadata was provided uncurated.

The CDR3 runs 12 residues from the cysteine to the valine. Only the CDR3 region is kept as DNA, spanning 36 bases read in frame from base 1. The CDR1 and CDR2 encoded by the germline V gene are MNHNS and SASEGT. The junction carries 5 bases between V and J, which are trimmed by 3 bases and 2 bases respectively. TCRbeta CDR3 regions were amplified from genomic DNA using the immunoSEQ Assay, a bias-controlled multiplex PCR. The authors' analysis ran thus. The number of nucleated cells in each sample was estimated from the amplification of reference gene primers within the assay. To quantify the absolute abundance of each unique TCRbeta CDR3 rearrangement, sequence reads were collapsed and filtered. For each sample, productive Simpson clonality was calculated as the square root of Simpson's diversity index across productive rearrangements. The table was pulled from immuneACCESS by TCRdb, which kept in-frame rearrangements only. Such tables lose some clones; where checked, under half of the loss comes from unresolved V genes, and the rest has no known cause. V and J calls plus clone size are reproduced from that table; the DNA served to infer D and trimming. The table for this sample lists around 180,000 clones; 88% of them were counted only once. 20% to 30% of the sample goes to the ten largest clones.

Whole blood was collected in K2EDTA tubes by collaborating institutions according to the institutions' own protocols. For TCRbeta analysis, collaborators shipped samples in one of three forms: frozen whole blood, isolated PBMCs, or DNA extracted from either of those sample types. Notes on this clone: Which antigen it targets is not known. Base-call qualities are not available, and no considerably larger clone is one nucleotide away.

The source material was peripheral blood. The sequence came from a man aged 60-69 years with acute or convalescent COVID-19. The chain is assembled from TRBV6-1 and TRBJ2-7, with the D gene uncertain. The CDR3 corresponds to CASSEGTYEQYV. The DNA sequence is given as TGTGCCAGCAGTGAGGGCACCTACGAGCAGTACGTC.